This T cell receptor (beta chain) comes out of a study of OX40 agonist ivuxolimab in advanced cancers. Repertoires were generated with immunoSEQ multiplex PCR, while TCRdb's copy carries only in-frame clones and drops some. The sample includes 45,000 to 50,000 clones, approximately 89% of them seen just once. V lost 4 bases and J lost 5, with 3 bases in between. This CDR3 comprises 10 residues. CDR1 is SGHAT and CDR2 is FQNNGV in the germline V gene. This specimen consisted of CD4+ or CD8+ T cells sorted from blood, obtained in a trial of the OX40 agonist ivuxolimab. The receptor's source is an adult with an advanced solid tumor such as melanoma, head and neck, liver or kidney cancer. The rearrangement uses TRBV11-2 and TRBJ2-7; no clear D. CDR3 residues: CASSSDEQYF. The DNA for the CDR3 is TGTGCCAGCAGCTCGGACGAGCAGTACTTC.